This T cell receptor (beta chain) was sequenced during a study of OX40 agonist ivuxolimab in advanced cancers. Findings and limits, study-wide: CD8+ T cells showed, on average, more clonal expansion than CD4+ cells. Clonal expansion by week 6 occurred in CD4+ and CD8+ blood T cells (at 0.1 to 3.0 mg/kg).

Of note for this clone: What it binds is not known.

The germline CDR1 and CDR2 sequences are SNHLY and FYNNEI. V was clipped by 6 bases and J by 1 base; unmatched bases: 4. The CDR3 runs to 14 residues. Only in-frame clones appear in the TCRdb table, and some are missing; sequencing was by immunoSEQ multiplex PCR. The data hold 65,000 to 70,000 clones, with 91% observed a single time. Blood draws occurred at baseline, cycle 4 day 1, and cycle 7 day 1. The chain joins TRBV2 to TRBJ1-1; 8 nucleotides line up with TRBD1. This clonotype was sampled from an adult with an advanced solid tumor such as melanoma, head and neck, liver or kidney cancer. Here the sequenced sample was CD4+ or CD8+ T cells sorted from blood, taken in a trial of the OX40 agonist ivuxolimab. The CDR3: CASRRDRQNTEAFF. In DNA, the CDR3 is TGTGCCAGCAGAAGGGACAGGCAGAACACTGAAGCTTTCTTT. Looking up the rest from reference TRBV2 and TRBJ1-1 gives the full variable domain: EPEVTQTPSHQVTQMGQEVILRCVPISNHLYFYWYRQILGQKVEFLVSFYNNEISEKSEIFDDQFSVERPDGSNFTLKIRSTKLEDSAMYFCASRRDRQNTEAFFGQGTRLTVV.